This TCR beta chain was identified in a study of lymphopenia after photon versus proton radiotherapy. Study results and limitations: Relative stability marked proton patients; photon patients lost diversity and naive cells.

On this clone itself: Its antigen is not known.

The J segment lost 5 bases and the V segment lost 4 bases, leaving 10 bases of the junction unmatched. This CDR3 is 15 amino acids long. Germline V lookup: CDR1 SGHDT, CDR2 YYEEEE. The assay was immunoSEQ multiplex PCR, and TCRdb's table has in-frame clones only and misses some. Found here are approximately 170,000 clones, approximately 90% of them singletons; the top ten hold around 4.7%. The TCR originated in a man in his forties or fifties with gastric cancer. This chain joins TRBV5-6 and TRBJ1-2; 8 bases align to TRBD1. The sample here was peripheral blood, taken from a patient treated with photon-based radiotherapy. CDR3 in amino acids: CASSPHTGGTYGYTF. The DNA of the CDR3 is TGTGCCAGCAGCCCCCATACAGGGGGGACGTATGGCTACACCTTC.